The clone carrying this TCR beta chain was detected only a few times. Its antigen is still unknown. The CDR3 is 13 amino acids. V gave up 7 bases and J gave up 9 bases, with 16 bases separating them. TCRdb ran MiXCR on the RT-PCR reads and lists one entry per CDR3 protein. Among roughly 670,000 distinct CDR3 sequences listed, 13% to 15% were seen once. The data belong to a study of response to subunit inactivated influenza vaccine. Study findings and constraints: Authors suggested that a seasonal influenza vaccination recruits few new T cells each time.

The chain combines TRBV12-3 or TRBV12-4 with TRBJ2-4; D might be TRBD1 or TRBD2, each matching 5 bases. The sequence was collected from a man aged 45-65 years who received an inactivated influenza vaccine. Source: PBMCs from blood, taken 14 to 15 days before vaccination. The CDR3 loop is CASTTAPGRIQYF. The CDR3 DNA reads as TGTGCCAGCACTACTGCCCCGGGGCGCATTCAGTACTTC.